The rows below give T cell receptor beta chains drawn from one sample of a study of T-cell reconstitution after alpha-beta-depleted transplantation in children. TCRdb ran MiXCR on the PCR reads and lists one entry per CDR3 protein. The profile shows roughly 590,000 distinct CDR3 sequences, 16% of them singletons. The source was PBMCs from the stem cell graft donor, collected from the stem cell graft. Source of these receptors: a human donor who donated a stem cell graft to a child with acute myeloid leukemia. The CDR3 runs from the conserved cysteine through the conserved F or W. The D gene is left open where the match is weak. Clone size is not always given. Where it is, it says once, few, many or a class for expanded clones.

V: TRBV12-3/TRBV12-4; size: -; J: TRBJ1-1; D: -; CDR3: CASLLGLKLSTEAFF; DNA: TGTGCCAGCCTCTTGGGGTTAAAACTCAGCACTGAAGCTTTCTTT
V: TRBV15; size: -; J: TRBJ2-5; D: TRBD2; CDR3: CATSRPRTSEQETQYF; DNA: TGTGCCACCAGCAGGCCGAGGACTAGCGAACAAGAGACCCAGTACTTC
V: TRBV20-1; size: few; J: TRBJ2-3; D: TRBD2; CDR3: CSARPITSGGRDTQYF; DNA: TGCAGTGCTAGACCTATTACTAGCGGGGGGAGGGATACGCAGTATTTT
V: TRBV20-1; size: many; J: TRBJ2-3; D: -; CDR3: CSAAPFSDTQYF; DNA: TGCAGTGCTGCCCCCTTTTCAGATACGCAGTATTTT
V: TRBV20-1; size: many; J: TRBJ1-1; D: -; CDR3: CSAMTRMGNTEAFF; DNA: TGCAGTGCCATGACCCGGATGGGGAACACTGAAGCTTTCTTT
V: TRBV7-6; size: -; J: TRBJ1-6; D: -; CDR3: CASSLRQKDSPLHF; DNA: TGTGCCAGCAGCTTACGGCAGAAAGATTCACCCCTCCACTTT
V: TRBV20-1; size: many; J: TRBJ1-1; D: -; CDR3: CSARTQGLNTEAFF; DNA: TGCAGTGCTAGGACACAGGGCTTGAACACTGAAGCTTTCTTT
V: TRBV29-1; size: many; J: TRBJ1-1; D: TRBD1; CDR3: CSVLTGAGEAFF; DNA: TGCAGCGTTTTGACAGGGGCTGGGGAAGCTTTCTTT
V: TRBV7-2; size: few; J: TRBJ1-6; D: -; CDR3: CASSQFGQIYNSPLHF; DNA: TGTGCCAGCAGCCAATTTGGACAGATCTATAATTCACCCCTCCACTTT
V: TRBV20-1; size: many; J: TRBJ1-1; D: -; CDR3: CSARPVSQGKAEAFF; DNA: TGCAGTGCTAGACCAGTCTCACAGGGTAAGGCTGAAGCTTTCTTT
V: TRBV20-1; size: many; J: TRBJ2-7; D: -; CDR3: CSAREGREGGHYEQYF; DNA: TGCAGTGCTAGAGAGGGCAGGGAAGGAGGGCACTACGAGCAGTACTTC
V: TRBV20-1; size: -; J: TRBJ1-5; D: -; CDR3: CSATSRSNQPQHF; DNA: TGCAGTGCTACGTCCCGGAGCAATCAGCCCCAGCATTTT
V: TRBV18; size: -; J: TRBJ2-1; D: -; CDR3: CASSPRAGGEQFF; DNA: TGTGCCAGCTCACCACGGGCAGGAGGTGAGCAGTTCTTC
V: TRBV4-2; size: once; J: TRBJ2-2; D: -; CDR3: CASSQGRGNMDTGELFF; DNA: TGTGCCAGCAGCCAAGGGAGGGGGAACATGGACACCGGGGAGCTGTTTTTT
V: TRBV7-2; size: many; J: TRBJ1-3; D: -; CDR3: CASSSSSNTIYF; DNA: TGTGCCAGCAGCTCATCTTCAAACACCATATATTTT
V: TRBV4-3; size: -; J: TRBJ2-2; D: -; CDR3: CASSQERGAGTGELFF; DNA: TGCGCCAGCAGCCAAGAACGGGGGGCGGGCACCGGGGAGCTGTTTTTT
V: TRBV6-2/TRBV6-3; size: many; J: TRBJ2-1; D: -; CDR3: CASSSPGKTYNEQFF; DNA: TGTGCCAGCAGCTCCCCGGGGAAGACCTACAATGAGCAGTTCTTC
V: TRBV20-1; size: many; J: TRBJ1-2; D: TRBD1; CDR3: CSARVRTGGNYGYTF; DNA: TGCAGTGCTAGGGTCCGGACAGGGGGAAACTATGGCTACACCTTC
V: TRBV7-6; size: few; J: TRBJ1-4; D: -; CDR3: CASSPNGAGGEKLFF; DNA: TGTGCCAGCAGCCCCAATGGGGCGGGAGGTGAAAAACTGTTTTTT
V: TRBV7-9; size: few; J: TRBJ2-2; D: -; CDR3: CASRRDLLLTSVGELFF; DNA: TGTGCCAGCCGCAGAGACCTCCTCCTGACTTCGGTCGGGGAGCTGTTTTTT
V: TRBV7-3; size: -; J: TRBJ2-2; D: -; CDR3: CASSPFGGLFFSGELFF; DNA: TGTGCCAGCAGCCCATTCGGGGGGCTGTTTTTTTCCGGGGAGCTGTTTTTT
V: TRBV4-1; size: -; J: TRBJ2-3; D: TRBD1; CDR3: CASSQDPGQGLGNTQYF; DNA: TGCGCCAGCAGCCAAGATCCGGGACAGGGGCTAGGGAATACGCAGTATTTT
V: TRBV5-4; size: -; J: TRBJ2-3; D: TRBD1; CDR3: CASSSPGQGTLSPSTDTQYF; DNA: TGTGCCAGCAGCTCTCCGGGACAGGGGACACTGTCGCCTAGCACAGATACGCAGTATTTT
V: TRBV28; size: -; J: TRBJ1-2; D: -; CDR3: CASSYGVGRRGYTF; DNA: TGTGCCAGCAGTTATGGGGTGGGTCGGAGGGGCTACACCTTC
V: TRBV10-3; size: many; J: TRBJ2-7; D: -; CDR3: CAISESAGSEQYF; DNA: TGTGCCATCAGTGAGTCAGCAGGGTCCGAGCAGTACTTC
V: TRBV12-3/TRBV12-4; size: few; J: TRBJ1-2; D: -; CDR3: CASSLPGHPYGYTF; DNA: TGTGCCAGCAGTTTACCGGGACATCCCTATGGCTACACCTTC
V: TRBV4-3; size: -; J: TRBJ2-5; D: -; CDR3: CASSQGVGRDETQYF; DNA: TGCGCCAGCAGCCAAGGGGTTGGAAGGGACGAGACCCAGTACTTC
V: TRBV7-9; size: many; J: TRBJ2-7; D: TRBD1; CDR3: CASTPTGTDSYEQYF; DNA: TGTGCCAGCACCCCGACCGGGACAGACTCCTACGAGCAGTACTTC